In its sample, the clone carrying this T cell receptor (beta chain) was seen a few times. These data belong to a study of cytomegalovirus exposure and HLA in healthy donors. CDR1 is SGHTA and CDR2 is FQGNSA in the germline V gene. V was clipped by 1 base and J by 7 bases; unmatched bases: 3. This CDR3 has 16 residues. Primers: 60 Vbeta forward and 13 Jbeta reverse. Some clones are missing from TCRdb's copy, which holds only in-frame ones; the method was immunoSEQ multiplex PCR. The table records about 160,000 clones, roughly 85% of them present only once. The clonotype originates from a woman aged 25 to 39 in good health and CMV-seronegative. The source material was PBMCs. V gene TRBV7-2 combines with J gene TRBJ2-3, with TRBD2 identical over 15 bases. CDR3 sequence reads: CASSLEGTSGRNTQYF. DNA for the CDR3: TGTGCCAGCAGCTTAGAGGGGACTAGCGGGAGGAATACGCAGTATTTT.